These 26 T cell receptor beta chains came from one sample sequenced in a study of T cell responses to AZD1222 COVID-19 vaccine. Sequenced by immunoSEQ multiplex PCR; TCRdb stores in-frame clones only, minus some. Here the sample spans some 81,000 clones, roughly 85% being singletons. The sample here was peripheral blood, taken 28 days after the second AZD1222 dose. The source is an adult who received the AZD1222 COVID-19 vaccine.

This clone was detected only a few times. CDR3 protein: CASRGRRGTDTQYF. CDR3 DNA: TGTGCCAGCAGAGGTCGACGGGGCACAGATACGCAGTATTTT. The chain employs TRBV2 and TRBJ2-3; D is unclear. V was shortened by 6 bases and J by 1 base, with 11 bases between the two germline ends. Per germline, CDR1 SNHLY and CDR2 FYNNEI. The CDR3 is made up of 14 amino acids.

J is TRBJ1-4 and V is TRBV3-1 (or the pseudogene TRBV3-2); maybe TRBD1 (5 bases). Germline values: CDR1 LGHDT, CDR2 YNNKEL (reference sequence). The V and J ends lost 0 bases and 12 bases respectively, with 8 bases between them. This CDR3 contains 12 residues. The CDR3 DNA reads TGTGCCAGCAGCCAAGATTGGGGGGAACTGTTTTTT. Amino acid sequence: CASSQDWGELFF.

V usage is TRBV28 and J usage is TRBJ1-2; D call uncertain. CDR1 and CDR2 (germline): MDHEN, SYDVKM. This CDR3 has 13 amino acids. V was pared by 3 bases and J by 8 bases, with 13 bases between. The CDR3 DNA reads as TGTGCCAGCAGTTTGAGTGCCGGGAGCGGCTACACCTTC. Protein: CASSLSAGSGYTF.

This clone was counted once. The chain employs TRBV7-2 and TRBJ2-7, with D tentatively TRBD2 (6 bases). The CDR3 contains 14 residues. V was trimmed by 4 bases and J by 1 base, leaving 11 bases between them. Germline V gene lookup returns CDR1 SGHTA and CDR2 FQGNSA. The CDR3 DNA is TGTGCCAGCAGCTCCTCGGGAGTGTCCTACGAGCAGTACTTC. This gives the protein CASSSSGVSYEQYF.

The chain recombines TRBV28 with TRBJ2-5; D perhaps matches TRBD2 (5 bases). V lost 7 bases and J 2 bases, leaving 11 bases between the germline ends. Germline V gene lookup returns CDR1 MDHEN and CDR2 SYDVKM. The CDR3 runs to 13 residues. DNA of the CDR3: TGTGCCAGCAAAACGCGGGCTCAAGAGACCCAGTACTTC. As protein: CASKTRAQETQYF. Full variable domain (rest looked up from reference TRBV28 and TRBJ2-5): DVKVTQSSRYLVKRTGEKVFLECVQDMDHENMFWYRQDPGLGLRLIYFSYDVKMKEKGDIPEGYSVSREKKERFSLILESASTNQTSMYLCASKTRAQETQYFGPGTRLLVL.

This clone has only one observation. This sequence joins TRBV6-2 or TRBV6-3 and TRBJ2-2; D is unresolved. CDR1 and CDR2 (germline): MNHEY, SVGEGT. The CDR3 extends over 14 amino acids. V was cut by 2 bases and J by 2 bases, with 6 bases left in between. The CDR3 DNA is TGTGCCAGCAGTTACGGCGGTAACACCGGGGAGCTGTTTTTT. This gives the protein CASSYGGNTGELFF.

This rearrangement joins TRBV7-6 to TRBJ2-7, with D unclear. The length of the CDR3 is 15 residues. V lost 1 base to trimming and J lost 0 bases, with 10 bases between them. Germline CDR1 is SGHVS and CDR2 is FNYEAQ. The CDR3 sequence is CASSLEAGFSYEQYF. As DNA, the CDR3 is TGTGCCAGCAGCTTAGAGGCCGGATTCTCCTACGAGCAGTACTTC.

The rearrangement uses TRBV5-1 and TRBJ1-1, with D unresolved. The CDR3 totals 14 residues. The V gene's germline CDR1 is SGHRS and CDR2 YFSETQ. Trimming left V 0 bases short and J 1 base short, with 7 bases between. DNA of the CDR3: TGCGCCAGCAGCTTGGCGGCAGCGAACACTGAAGCTTTCTTT. Translating gives CASSLAAANTEAFF. Together with reference TRBV5-1 and TRBJ1-1, the CDR3 gives the full variable domain: KAGVTQTPRYLIKTRGQQVTLSCSPISGHRSVSWYQQTPGQGLQFLFEYFSETQRNKGNFPGRFSGRQFSNSRSEMNVSTLELGDSALYLCASSLAAANTEAFFGQGTRLTVV.

This chain connects TRBV24-1 to TRBJ2-1; TRBD1 aligns across 9 bases. V dropped 3 bases and J dropped 10; count of bases not matched to a gene: 15. This CDR3 has 17 amino acids. Germline loops: CDR1 KGHDR, CDR2 SFDVKD. This CDR3 reads CATSDVVVTGTGNEQFF. CDR3 bases: TGTGCCACCAGTGATGTCGTTGTAACCGGGACAGGGAACGAGCAGTTCTTC.

The chain recombines TRBV7-3 with TRBJ1-4; D is ambiguous. Deletions cut 2 bases from V and 8 bases from J, with 9 bases between. The length of the CDR3 is 13 residues. Germline-derived CDR1 and CDR2 are SGHTA and FQGTGA. The CDR3 sequence is CASSLGPKEKLFF. CDR3 in DNA: TGTGCCAGCAGCTTAGGGCCAAAGGAAAAACTGTTTTTT.

The gene calls are TRBV5-1 and TRBJ2-3, with 7 bases that match TRBD2. Germline CDR1 and CDR2: SGHRS and YFSETQ. Germline trimming cut 4 bases from V and 1 base from J; bases unmatched to any gene: 6. The CDR3 has 15 amino acids. The CDR3 here is CASSETTSGTDTQYF. The CDR3 nucleotides are TGCGCCAGCAGCGAGACTACTAGCGGCACAGATACGCAGTATTTT.

This rearrangement joins TRBV5-1 to TRBJ1-2, with 8 bases that match TRBD1. Losses at the gene ends were 4 bases for V and 5 bases for J; bases not matched to a gene: 10. Germline CDR1 reads SGHRS; CDR2 reads YFSETQ. CDR3 length: 15 residues. The CDR3 here is CASSGGQGIGYGYTF. The CDR3, as DNA: TGCGCCAGCAGCGGCGGACAGGGTATAGGGTATGGCTACACCTTC. Using reference TRBV5-1 and TRBJ1-2 for the parts outside the CDR3, the full variable domain is KAGVTQTPRYLIKTRGQQVTLSCSPISGHRSVSWYQQTPGQGLQFLFEYFSETQRNKGNFPGRFSGRQFSNSRSEMNVSTLELGDSALYLCASSGGQGIGYGYTFGSGTRLTVV.

This clone was seen a few times. V gene TRBV3-1 (or the pseudogene TRBV3-2) combines with J gene TRBJ2-2, with 7 bases fitting TRBD2. The V and J ends lost 3 bases and 0 bases, in that order; junction bases with no gene match: 1. The V gene's germline CDR1 is LGHDT and CDR2 YNNKEL (reference sequence). The CDR3 totals 15 residues. CDR3 coding DNA: TGTGCCAGCAGCCAGAGCGGGGCGAACACCGGGGAGCTGTTTTTT. It encodes CASSQSGANTGELFF.

This chain connects TRBV5-4 to TRBJ2-5, with a weak D call TRBD2 (6 bases). This CDR3 has 16 amino acids. In germline, CDR1 is SGHNT, CDR2 YYREEE (reference sequence). Deletions cut 9 bases from V and 3 bases from J, with 24 bases between. CDR3 bases: TGTGCCACTACTGCGGGATCAGGACGAATGGAAGAGACCCAGTACTTC. Translation: CATTAGSGRMEETQYF.

The chain employs TRBV6-1 and TRBJ1-2, with a tentative D call TRBD1 (5 bases). The germline V and J ends were trimmed by 3 bases and 8 bases, with 13 bases remaining between them. The germline V gene has CDR1 MNHNS and CDR2 SASEGT. CDR3 size: 13 residues. Here the CDR3 DNA reads TGTGCCAGCAGTGAGATGGGGGAAGGCGGCTACACCTTC. Amino acid sequence: CASSEMGEGGYTF.

This chain connects TRBV3-1 (or the pseudogene TRBV3-2) to TRBJ1-2; perhaps TRBD1 as D (5 bases). The ends were cut back, 2 bases at V and 7 bases at J, with 8 bases in the middle. Germline V lookup: CDR1 LGHDT, CDR2 YNNKEL (reference sequence). The CDR3 has 12 amino acids. In nucleotides, the CDR3 is TGTGCCAGCAGCCAACAGGGTGGTGGCTACACCTTC. It translates to CASSQQGGGYTF.

CDR3 residues: CASSDLPRGSDEQYF. In nucleotides, the CDR3 is TGTGCCAGCAGTGATCTCCCCAGGGGTTCGGACGAGCAGTACTTC. The V and J genes are TRBV2 and TRBJ2-7; TRBD1 is a possible D gene (6 bases). The CDR3 extends over 15 amino acids. V dropped 3 bases and J dropped 5 bases, with 17 bases sitting between them. Germline assignment: CDR1 SNHLY and CDR2 FYNNEI.

The count of this clone is one. V usage is TRBV11-2 and J usage is TRBJ2-2, with TRBD1 matching 9 bases. This CDR3 contains 15 residues. J was trimmed by 5 bases and V by 5 bases; bases with no gene match: 6. Looked up from germline, CDR1 is SGHAT and CDR2 is FQNNGV. DNA of the CDR3: TGTGCCAGCAGCCAAACAGGGGGCGGGACCGGGGAGCTGTTTTTT. Residues: CASSQTGGGTGELFF.

V usage is TRBV28 and J usage is TRBJ2-6; D possibly corresponds to TRBD2 (7 bases). There are 16 residues in the CDR3. CDR1 and CDR2 (germline): MDHEN, SYDVKM. Deletions cut 5 bases from V and 2 bases from J, with 13 bases between. The CDR3 spells CASSPTGRAGANVLTF. CDR3 bases: TGTGCCAGCAGTCCTACAGGGAGGGCTGGGGCCAACGTCCTGACTTTC.

There are a few counts of this clone. J is TRBJ1-5 and V is TRBV7-6; D possibly corresponds to TRBD1 (5 bases). The CDR3 runs to 16 residues. CDR1 and CDR2 (germline): SGHVS, FNYEAQ. V shed 5 bases and J shed 2 bases, with 16 bases lying between them. CDR3 nucleotides: TGTGCCAGCAGCCTCGACGGGAGGGGTGGCAATCAGCCCCAGCATTTT. Encoded protein: CASSLDGRGGNQPQHF.

This clone was seen a handful of times. CDR3 sequence (DNA): TGTGCCAGCAGCTTAGAGGGGGCCATGTCAAACGAGCAGTTCTTC. This encodes CASSLEGAMSNEQFF. V is TRBV7-2 and J is TRBJ2-1; 7 bases line up with TRBD1. V shed 1 base, J shed 10 bases, and the junction held 10 bases outside the gene matches. In germline, CDR1 is SGHTA, CDR2 FQGNSA. The CDR3 spans 15 residues.

The CDR3 here is CASSYEGGWSGELFF. The CDR3 bases are TGTGCCAGCAGTTACGAAGGGGGCTGGTCCGGGGAGCTGTTTTTT. V and J are TRBV6-2 or TRBV6-3 and TRBJ2-2; 7 positions match TRBD1. The germline gives CDR1 MNHEY, CDR2 SVGEGT. This CDR3 is built from 15 residues. J gave up 6 bases and V 2 bases, and 6 bases lay outside the gene matches.

To note about this clone: Other DNA sequences within the sample encode an identical CDR3. The V gene is TRBV7-3, the J gene TRBJ1-1; D is perhaps TRBD1 (6 bases). Trimming removed 4 bases at V and 1 base at J, with 7 bases between. The CDR3 sequence is 13 residues long. Germline lookup yields CDR1 SGHTA and CDR2 FQGTGA. The CDR3 region has the DNA TGTGCCAGCAGCTCACAGGGGAACACTGAAGCTTTCTTT. It yields the protein CASSSQGNTEAFF.

This clone was seen a single time. The chain uses TRBV24-1 and TRBJ2-2; D is undetermined. The germline V and J ends were trimmed by 2 bases and 6 bases, with 6 bases remaining between them. The CDR3 has 13 amino acids. Germline V gene data show CDR1 as KGHDR and CDR2 as SFDVKD. CDR3 in amino acids: CATSDWGSGELFF. In DNA, the CDR3 is TGTGCCACCAGTGATTGGGGTTCCGGGGAGCTGTTTTTT.

This chain connects TRBV9 to TRBJ1-1, with D possibly matching TRBD1 (6 bases). The germline V gene has CDR1 SGDLS and CDR2 YYNGEE. Between the trimmed V and J ends, which lost 4 bases and 4 bases, there was a span of 8 bases. The CDR3 contains 12 residues. CDR3: CASSRGATEAFF. The CDR3 region has the DNA TGTGCCAGCAGCAGGGGGGCCACTGAAGCTTTCTTT.

The rearrangement uses TRBV4-2 and TRBJ2-4; TRBD1 matches at 7 bases. Germline V lookup: CDR1 LGHNA, CDR2 YNFKEQ. The CDR3 runs 13 residues. V shed 6 bases, J shed 9 bases, and the junction held 8 bases outside the gene matches. The CDR3 sequence is CASRTDRLGIQYF. CDR3 bases: TGTGCCAGCAGAACGGACAGGTTAGGCATTCAGTACTTC.